Below are 17 T cell receptor beta chains sequenced from a single sample in a study of T cell responses to AZD1222 COVID-19 vaccine. Sequencing used immunoSEQ multiplex PCR; TCRdb keeps in-frame clones, though not all of them. Of around 170,000 clones detected, roughly 91% appear once; the ten largest clones hold roughly 2%. Sequencing was performed on peripheral blood, taken 28 days after the second AZD1222 dose. The receptor set was obtained from an adult who received the AZD1222 COVID-19 vaccine.

The genes are TRBV7-9 and TRBJ1-1; D is unclear. Germline V gene lookup returns CDR1 SEHNR and CDR2 FQNEAQ (reference sequence). Trimming stripped 1 base from V and 8 bases from J, with 11 bases between. The CDR3 consists of 13 residues. The DNA for the CDR3 is TGTGCCAGCAGCTTAGATGAGGGCATCGAAGCTTTCTTT. Residues: CASSLDEGIEAFF.

V usage is TRBV4-3 and J usage is TRBJ2-2, with TRBD1 matching over 10 bases. V lost 4 bases, J lost 4 bases, and 6 bases stayed unmatched. The CDR3 has 16 residues. CDR1 and CDR2 (germline): LGHNA, YSLEER. The CDR3 DNA follows: TGCGCCAGCAGCCGGGAGGACAGGGGGGGCACCGGGGAGCTGTTTTTT. As protein: CASSREDRGGTGELFF.

This chain joins TRBV2 and TRBJ1-1; possibly TRBD1 for D (5 bases). The V end lost 6 bases, the J end lost 2 bases, and 13 bases lay between the germline ends. CDR1 and CDR2 (germline): SNHLY, FYNNEI. The CDR3 totals 14 residues. CDR3 sequence reads: CASRRGRDNTEAFF. The CDR3 bases are TGTGCCAGCAGGAGGGGCAGGGATAACACTGAAGCTTTCTTT. The full variable domain, with the rest looked up from reference TRBV2 and TRBJ1-1, is EPEVTQTPSHQVTQMGQEVILRCVPISNHLYFYWYRQILGQKVEFLVSFYNNEISEKSEIFDDQFSVERPDGSNFTLKIRSTKLEDSAMYFCASRRGRDNTEAFFGQGTRLTVV.

The chain combines TRBV7-2 with TRBJ2-6; unclear D gene. Germline V gives CDR1 SGHTA, CDR2 FQGNSA. V lost 1 base to trimming and J lost 0 bases, with 4 bases between them. There are 15 residues in the CDR3. Written as DNA, the CDR3 is TGTGCCAGCAGCTTAGATAGCTCTGGGGCCAACGTCCTGACTTTC. Its protein is CASSLDSSGANVLTF.

The gene calls are TRBV10-2 and TRBJ2-7; TRBD1 might be the D (6 bases). Between the trimmed V and J ends, which lost 1 base and 13 bases, there was a span of 14 bases. Germline V gene data show CDR1 as WSHSY and CDR2 as SAAADI. This CDR3 spans 12 amino acids. The CDR3 here is CASSEWGGQTYF. CDR3 bases: TGCGCCAGCAGTGAGTGGGGTGGACAGACCTACTTC.

V gene TRBV7-9 combines with J gene TRBJ1-1; D call uncertain. In germline, CDR1 is SEHNR, CDR2 FQNEAQ (reference sequence). The length of the CDR3 is 17 residues. Trimming removed 5 bases from V and 5 bases from J, with 24 bases in between. The CDR3 region has the DNA TGTGCCAGCAGCCTCTCCGGAACTTTGAGGTCGGGAACTGAAGCTTTCTTT. It codes for CASSLSGTLRSGTEAFF.

The V gene is TRBV7-9, the J gene TRBJ1-4, with 7 bases aligning to TRBD1. Germline V gene data show CDR1 as SEHNR and CDR2 as FQNEAQ (reference sequence). CDR3 length: 15 amino acids. With V trimmed by 1 base and J by 8 bases, 7 bases remained unmatched. The CDR3 nucleotides read TGTGCCAGCAGCTTAGGAGGCAGGGGGAGCGAAAAACTGTTTTTT. This sequence encodes CASSLGGRGSEKLFF. The complete variable domain, with remaining parts taken from reference TRBV7-9 and TRBJ1-4, reads DTGVSQNPRHKITKRGQNVTFRCDPISEHNRLYWYRQTLGQGPEFLTYFQNEAQLEKSRLLSDRFSAERPKGSFSTLEIQRTEQGDSAMYLCASSLGGRGSEKLFFGSGTQLSVL.

The chain couples TRBV29-1 to TRBJ2-7; 7 bases fit TRBD1. The CDR3 consists of 12 residues. Germline CDR1 SQVTM, CDR2 ANQGSEA. V shed 3 bases, J shed 7 bases, and the junction held 6 bases outside the gene matches. CDR3 bases: TGCAGCGTTGAGGGGCAGGGGGAAGAGCAGTACTTC. Amino acids: CSVEGQGEEQYF.

The chain uses TRBV2 and TRBJ2-2, with a tentative D call TRBD2 (7 bases). The CDR3 has 17 residues. Deletions cut 5 bases from V and 5 bases from J, with 21 bases between. Per the germline V gene, CDR1 is SNHLY and CDR2 is FYNNEI. CDR3 amino acids: CASSYLGGGSSTGELFF. The CDR3 bases are TGTGCCAGCAGTTACCTCGGGGGCGGGAGTTCAACCGGGGAGCTGTTTTTT.

The chain has TRBV3-1 (or the pseudogene TRBV3-2) and TRBJ2-2, with D possibly being TRBD1 (5 bases). V was cut by 0 bases and J by 0 bases, with 8 bases left in between. Per the germline V gene, CDR1 is LGHDT and CDR2 is YNNKEL (reference sequence). The CDR3 runs 16 residues. CDR3 coding DNA: TGTGCCAGCAGCCAAGATCAGGGCACGAACACCGGGGAGCTGTTTTTT. Amino acids: CASSQDQGTNTGELFF.

V is TRBV5-6 and J is TRBJ1-5, with 7 bases fitting TRBD1. This CDR3 is built from 14 residues. Looked up from germline, CDR1 is SGHDT and CDR2 is YYEEEE. The V segment lost 4 bases and the J segment 9 bases; nucleotides outside the gene matches: 10. CDR3 sequence: CASSKGQPTGPQHF. The CDR3 nucleotides are TGTGCCAGCAGCAAGGGACAGCCCACAGGGCCCCAGCATTTT.

V is TRBV7-2 and J is TRBJ1-1; 7 bases map to TRBD1. V lost 4 bases and J lost 3; bases outside the gene matches: 8. Germline-derived CDR1 and CDR2 are SGHTA and FQGNSA. CDR3 length: 15 amino acids. The CDR3 region is CASSSTGILDTEAFF. For the CDR3, the DNA is TGTGCCAGCAGCTCGACAGGGATCTTGGACACTGAAGCTTTCTTT.

The genes are TRBV12-1 and TRBJ2-1; the table's D call of TRBD2 was not tested on the DNA. TRBV12-1 is a documented pseudogene. CDR3 length: 17 residues. CDR3 coding DNA: TGTGCCAGCAGCTCACGACTAGCGGGGTGCGTCTACAATGAGCAGTTCTTC. Protein product: CASSSRLAGCVYNEQFF.

This CDR3 reads CASSQAQIVGGNYGYTF. The CDR3 DNA reads TGTGCCAGCAGCCAAGCCCAGATAGTAGGGGGTAACTATGGCTACACCTTC. The V call is TRBV4-2, the J call TRBJ1-2; TRBD1 might be the D (6 bases). This CDR3 is 17 amino acids long. Germline assignment: CDR1 LGHNA and CDR2 YNFKEQ. Trimming removed 1 base from V and 1 base from J, with 16 bases in between.

The chain is built from TRBV30 and TRBJ1-6; tentatively, D is TRBD1 (5 bases). Germline values: CDR1 GTSNPN, CDR2 SVGIG (reference sequence). V lost 5 bases and J 7 bases, leaving 12 bases between the germline ends. The CDR3 length is 13 residues. CDR3 DNA: TGTGCCTGGCGGCGGGGCAGGAATTCACCCCTCCACTTT. Amino acid sequence: CAWRRGRNSPLHF.

This chain links TRBV4-1 with TRBJ2-7, with TRBD1 matching over 8 bases. J gave up 2 bases and V 1 base, and 4 bases lay outside the gene matches. The CDR3 runs to 15 residues. In germline, CDR1 is MGHRA, CDR2 YSYEKL. The CDR3 DNA is TGCGCCAGCAGCCAAGGACAGGGGATCCCCTACGAGCAGTACTTC. The encoded protein is CASSQGQGIPYEQYF.

V usage is TRBV6-2 or TRBV6-3 and J usage is TRBJ2-7; D is unresolved. This CDR3 comprises 11 residues. The V end lost 0 bases, the J end lost 6 bases, and 3 bases lay between the germline ends. From germline, CDR1 is MNHEY and CDR2 SVGEGT. Here the CDR3 DNA reads TGTGCCAGCAGTTACTCGTCCGAGCAGTACTTC. Its translation: CASSYSSEQYF.